This T cell receptor beta chain was sequenced for a study of blood T cells in healthy people across ages. Across the study: Template switching recovered approximately one barcoded beta molecule for every two T cells.

On this clonotype: Its antigen is not identified.

Every participating donor contributed around 9.5 milliliters of peripheral blood through a draw. General study results and limits: Diversity of TCR beta correlated strongly with naive T cell percentage.

This CDR3 has 15 amino acids. The use of a sample-barcoded 5' primer and a J-beta primer mix characterized a second PCR of roughly 6 to 11 cycles. TCRdb used MiXCR to reprocess the 5' RACE reads, holding one entry per CDR3 protein. This sample has around 1.5 million distinct CDR3 sequences, with around 59% found just once. The chain is built from TRBV21-1 and TRBJ1-6. TRBV21-1 is given as a pseudogene. Sequenced: blood. The receptor was derived from a man between 18 and 35 years old in good health. The CDR3 nucleotides read TGTGCCAGCACCAAAGGAGGGAACTATAATTCACCCCTCCACTTT. It encodes CASTKGGNYNSPLHF.